This record looks at one T cell receptor beta chain sequence and its context. Its target antigen remains unknown. Per-nucleotide qualities are absent, and no much larger clonotype sits a single base away. Systemically healthy Caucasian individuals from Russia, approximately 39 in total and aged about 6 to 100 years, were included as donors. Roughly 9.5 milliliters of peripheral blood were drawn from each donor into EDTA-treated Vacutainer tubes. Ficoll-Paque density-gradient centrifugation was used to isolate PBMCs, with at least 7 million per sample. Trizol reagent was used to extract total RNA from PBMCs, with at least 5.5 micrograms per sample. For every donor, flow cytometry on a PBMC aliquot measured the percentage of naive CD45RAhigh/CD27high T cells. The library came from 5' RACE. A second PCR of about 6 to 11 cycles was run with a J-beta primer mix and a sample-barcoded 5' primer. A template-switch 5' adaptor carrying 12 random nucleotides introduced a unique molecular identifier onto each TCR beta cDNA molecule. Each sample yielded at least 3 million CDR3-containing paired-end reads. First-strand cDNA synthesis was performed from all RNA using the Mint cDNA synthesis kit, with priming by a TRBC-specific oligonucleotide. After uracil-DNA glycosylase treatment, a first 18-cycle PCR used universal primers M1SS and BC2_uni_R on all cDNA. From the authors' description of their analysis: Normalization of each sample was performed by random selection of 1 million high-quality reads, each carrying a distinct molecular identifier. Reads sharing molecular identifiers were discarded rather than binned into consensus sequences. MiTCR, set to a Q25 quality threshold and the strictest error-elimination algorithm, was used for CDR3 identification, clonotype clustering and error correction. Lower-bound total TCR beta diversity was estimated with a nonparametric unseen species model using Euler transformation. In-frame beta chains were kept once TCRdb had trimmed the public reads at Q25 with fastp and called clones with MiXCR. Duplicate CDR3 protein sequences are folded into a single record with the most common DNA and genes. TCRdb's processing, not the authors', yielded these V and J calls. A total of around 1,800,000 distinct CDR3 sequences appear in this sample, 39% of them only once. The ten largest clones take up under 30% of the sample.

The data were obtained in a study of blood T cells in healthy people across ages (dated by TCRdb to the mid-2010s). About the full investigation: In model experiments, roughly one uniquely barcoded TCR beta cDNA molecule per two T cells was captured by template switching. Age-related changes in TCR beta repertoire diversity were measured in the study by deep sequencing normalized with unique cDNA molecular identifiers. Donors were grouped into four age groups: young (average roughly 17 years), middle-aged (39), aged (approximately 67) and long-lived (around 82). Donors of different ages were randomly distributed across sequencing lanes to avoid experimental bias. The study analyzed two additional independent replicas of 1 million unique cDNA reads from the same blood draw for two donors, one aged 18 to 30 and one aged 80 or older. Findings and caveats that apply to the study as a whole: Donor CMV infection status was unknown, potentially confounding age-related changes in expanded clonotypes. Since profiling was done on bulk unsorted PBMCs, naive and antigen-experienced compartments could not be conclusively compared. Compared with the aged group, the long-lived group had more naive CD4+ T cells, fewer expanded clones and increased TCR diversity, suggesting age selection. There was a strong correlation between observed TCR beta diversity and the percentage of naive T cells measured by flow cytometry. Total diversity estimates from one million sequenced T cells were considered lower bounds and underestimates. As age increased, observed TCR beta diversity per million T cells dropped in a roughly linear way, and a significant reduction was already evident by age about 40.

The sequenced sample was blood. The clonotype originates from a human donor in good health.

The CDR3 corresponds to CSAARDKYGYTF. The sequence in DNA is TGCAGTGCAGCGCGCGACAAGTATGGCTACACCTTC. The chain employs TRBV20-1 and TRBJ1-2; no D gene can be assigned with confidence. The germline ends are 13 bases apart after V is trimmed by 6 bases and J by 5 bases. CDR1 and CDR2, looked up from the germline V gene (reference sequence), are DFQATT and SNEGSKA. The CDR3 spans 12 residues, from the cysteine through the phenylalanine. CDR3 DNA only is kept here, 36 bases in frame from base 1.